A selection of T cell receptor beta chains follows, all from one sample in a study of T cell changes during pregnancy in multiple sclerosis. Data came from immunoSEQ multiplex PCR; TCRdb stores just in-frame clones and leaves some out. The sample yields tens of thousands of clones, roughly 89% seen once. The sample was CD4+ T cells from peripheral blood mononuclear cells, taken in the first trimester of pregnancy. The origin of the receptors is a female donor with multiple sclerosis, enrolled in a pregnancy study. The CDR3 runs from the conserved cysteine through the conserved F or W. Each record gives: D gene, clone size, J gene, CDR3 length, V gene, CDR3 protein, CDR3 DNA. The D gene is left open where the match is weak. Clone size is shown for a subset of rows, as once, few, many or a class of expanded clone.

>-|-|TRBJ2-5|16|TRBV10-3
CAIRSSSPGGGETQYF
TGTGCCATCAGGTCTTCGAGCCCTGGGGGAGGAGAGACCCAGTACTTC
>-|-|TRBJ2-3|15|TRBV19
CASSKQDGWTDTQYF
TGTGCCAGTAGTAAACAGGATGGGTGGACAGATACGCAGTATTTT
>-|-|TRBJ1-2|13|TRBV7-9
CASSFRGGDGYTF
TGTGCCAGCAGCTTCCGGGGGGGCGATGGCTACACCTTC
>-|-|TRBJ1-4|17|TRBV23-1
CASSQTSLDSPNEKLFF
TGCGCCAGCAGTCAAACCTCTTTGGACAGTCCTAATGAAAAACTGTTTTTT
>-|-|TRBJ2-1|16|TRBV14
CASSQEDRTVYNEQFF
TGTGCCAGCAGCCAAGAAGATAGGACTGTTTACAATGAGCAGTTCTTC
>TRBD2|-|TRBJ2-7|16|TRBV5-6
CASSFYGASGAYEQYF
TGTGCCAGCAGCTTCTATGGGGCTAGCGGAGCTTACGAGCAGTACTTC
>-|-|TRBJ2-7|12|TRBV7-2
CASSFSREEQYF
TGTGCCAGCAGCTTTTCACGGGAAGAGCAGTACTTC
>TRBD1|once|TRBJ2-7|16|TRBV27
CASSAFIRDRGYEQYF
TGTGCCAGCAGTGCATTCATCCGGGACAGAGGGTACGAGCAGTACTTC
>-|-|TRBJ1-5|13|TRBV9
CASSTQGNQPQHF
TGTGCCAGCAGCACCCAGGGGAATCAGCCCCAGCATTTT
>TRBD1|-|TRBJ1-2|15|TRBV27
CASRFDRGGYYGYTF
TGTGCCAGCAGATTCGACAGGGGAGGGTACTATGGCTACACCTTC
>TRBD2|-|TRBJ2-7|14|TRBV2
CASSDLAGAYEQYF
TGTGCCAGCAGTGATCTAGCGGGCGCCTACGAGCAGTACTTC
>TRBD1|-|TRBJ2-1|12|TRBV29-1
CSVDEGGYEQFF
TGCAGCGTTGATGAAGGGGGCTATGAGCAGTTCTTC
>-|-|TRBJ1-1|15|TRBV2
CASTGEQTPNTEAFF
TGTGCCAGCACTGGGGAGCAAACTCCGAACACTGAAGCTTTCTTT
>TRBD1|-|TRBJ2-5|15|TRBV27
CASSLAGTGQETQYF
TGTGCCAGCAGTTTAGCCGGGACAGGTCAAGAGACCCAGTACTTC
>TRBD2|-|TRBJ2-1|16|TRBV4-1
CASSQTTSGSYNEQFF
TGCGCCAGCAGCCAGACGACTAGCGGTTCCTACAATGAGCAGTTCTTC
>TRBD1|-|TRBJ2-7|14|TRBV5-1
CASSTGGQTYEQYF
TGCGCCAGCAGCACAGGGGGACAGACCTACGAGCAGTACTTC
>-|-|TRBJ1-1|13|TRBV18
CATIRGMNTEAFF
TGTGCCACCATCAGGGGAATGAACACTGAAGCTTTCTTT
>-|-|TRBJ2-3|18|TRBV25-1
CASSLATGLTPYTDTQYF
TGTGCCAGCAGTCTTGCTACGGGACTCACGCCCTACACAGATACGCAGTATTTT
>-|once|TRBJ2-3|15|TRBV5-4
CASSLIGGRTDTQYF
TGTGCCAGCAGCTTGATTGGGGGCCGAACGGATACGCAGTATTTT
>-|-|TRBJ2-3|12|TRBV7-3
CASSLLGDTQYF
TGTGCCAGCAGCTTACTCGGGGATACGCAGTATTTT
>-|-|TRBJ2-3|15|TRBV5-6
CASNLNVRGTDTQYF
TGTGCCAGCAATCTGAACGTAAGGGGGACAGATACGCAGTATTTT
>TRBD2|-|TRBJ2-7|15|TRBV27
CASSLYSGPSYEQYF
TGTGCCAGCAGTTTATATAGCGGGCCGTCCTACGAGCAGTACTTC
>TRBD1|-|TRBJ2-5|15|TRBV7-6
CASSSFGQGGETQYF
TGTGCCAGCAGCTCCTTCGGACAGGGAGGAGAGACCCAGTACTTC
>TRBD2|-|TRBJ2-3|16|TRBV2
CASSPLAGVSTDTQYF
TGTGCCAGCAGTCCTCTGGCGGGAGTCAGCACAGATACGCAGTATTTT
>-|-|TRBJ2-7|13|TRBV6-5
CASSPRTLSEQYF
TGTGCCAGCAGTCCCAGGACTCTCTCCGAGCAGTACTTC
>-|-|TRBJ2-3|15|TRBV18
CASSPLQGSTDTQYF
TGTGCCAGCTCACCATTACAGGGAAGCACAGATACGCAGTATTTT
>TRBD2|-|TRBJ2-3|13|TRBV30
CAWTSGNTDTQYF
TGTGCCTGGACTAGCGGGAACACAGATACGCAGTATTTT
>TRBD1|-|TRBJ1-2|14|TRBV28
CASSPGDRGYGYTF
TGTGCCAGCAGCCCCGGGGACAGGGGCTATGGCTACACCTTC
>-|-|TRBJ1-2|13|TRBV9
CASSPIKGGGYTF
TGTGCCAGCAGCCCAATTAAGGGAGGCGGCTACACCTTC
>TRBD2|-|TRBJ2-1|16|TRBV6-5
CASSYEAGALYNEQFF
TGTGCCAGCAGTTACGAGGCGGGAGCCTTATACAATGAGCAGTTCTTC
>-|few|TRBJ1-1|13|TRBV30
CAWSKGVLDEAFF
TGTGCCTGGAGTAAGGGAGTTTTGGATGAAGCTTTCTTT
>TRBD2|-|TRBJ2-1|15|TRBV6-1
CASTWGSGSSNEQFF
TGTGCCAGCACCTGGGGTAGCGGGAGCTCCAATGAGCAGTTCTTC
>-|-|TRBJ2-7|16|TRBV10-1
CASSDYLGQYSYEQYF
TGCGCCAGCAGTGATTATTTGGGCCAATACTCCTACGAGCAGTACTTC
>-|-|TRBJ2-3|15|TRBV18
CASSSSRGGGDTQYF
TGTGCCAGCTCATCGTCTCGTGGAGGGGGCGATACGCAGTATTTT
>TRBD1|-|TRBJ2-7|15|TRBV19
CASSLRQGSFYEQYF
TGTGCCAGTAGTTTGAGACAGGGTAGCTTCTACGAGCAGTACTTC
>-|-|TRBJ1-5|13|TRBV18
CASSPESNQPQHF
TGTGCCAGCTCTCCAGAGAGCAATCAGCCCCAGCATTTT
>TRBD2|-|TRBJ2-3|18|TRBV27
CASSLSGTSGPGTDTQYF
TGTGCCAGCAGTTTGAGTGGGACTAGCGGGCCCGGCACAGATACGCAGTATTTT
>TRBD1|-|TRBJ2-1|16|TRBV7-3
CASSLMPGQSYNEQFF
TGTGCCAGCAGCTTAATGCCGGGACAGTCCTACAATGAGCAGTTCTTC
>TRBD2|-|TRBJ2-7|18|TRBV28
CASTHGDWREIGKREQYF
TGTGCCAGCACCCATGGGGATTGGCGGGAGATCGGGAAGAGGGAGCAGTACTTC
>-|-|TRBJ1-3|16|TRBV14
CASILAGINSGNTIYF
TGTGCCAGCATCCTTGCGGGAATCAACTCTGGAAACACCATATATTTT
>-|-|TRBJ1-2|14|TRBV5-1
CASSVHRDDYGYTF
TGCGCCAGCAGCGTCCACAGGGACGACTATGGCTACACCTTC
>TRBD1|-|TRBJ1-3|14|TRBV5-1
CASSPDREGNTIYF
TGCGCCAGCAGCCCGGACAGGGAAGGAAACACCATATATTTT
>-|once|TRBJ2-7|15|TRBV18
CASSPLNGGTSEQYF
TGTGCCAGCTCACCACTCAACGGGGGAACCTCCGAGCAGTACTTC
>TRBD1|-|TRBJ2-7|14|TRBV9
CASSARTGTYEQYF
TGTGCCAGCAGCGCGCGGACAGGGACCTACGAGCAGTACTTC
>TRBD2|medium-sized|TRBJ2-3|15|TRBV19
CASSSGLAGTDTQYF
TGTGCCAGTAGTTCGGGACTAGCGGGAACAGATACGCAGTATTTT
>TRBD1|-|TRBJ2-3|16|TRBV5-1
CASSADRVRGTDTQYF
TGCGCCAGCAGCGCCGACAGGGTACGGGGCACAGATACGCAGTATTTT
>TRBD2|-|TRBJ2-3|19|TRBV9
CASSAHLPTSGRATDTQYF
TGTGCCAGCAGCGCGCACCTCCCAACTAGCGGGAGGGCCACAGATACGCAGTATTTT
>TRBD2|once|TRBJ2-3|16|TRBV5-4
CASSSRLAGGQDTQYF
TGTGCCAGCAGCTCAAGACTAGCGGGAGGCCAAGATACGCAGTATTTT
>-|once|TRBJ1-1|16|TRBV18
CASSPRQGRKNTEAFF
TGTGCCAGCTCACCACGTCAGGGGCGGAAGAACACTGAAGCTTTCTTT
>-|-|TRBJ2-7|15|TRBV19
CASSIGGTDTYEQYF
TGTGCCAGTAGTATTGGGGGGACAGATACCTACGAGCAGTACTTC
>-|few|TRBJ1-2|13|TRBV6-5
CASSRSRDYGYTF
TGTGCCAGCAGTCGGTCGCGCGACTATGGCTACACCTTC
>-|-|TRBJ2-1|16|TRBV4-1
CASSQVRLVRDNEQFF
TGCGCCAGCAGCCAAGTACGACTAGTCCGAGACAATGAGCAGTTCTTC
>-|-|TRBJ1-2|14|TRBV6-1
CASSINGVDYGYTF
TGTGCCAGCAGCATCAATGGAGTCGACTATGGCTACACCTTC
>-|few|TRBJ2-3|16|TRBV4-3
CASSQDWASSTDTQYF
TGCGCCAGCAGCCAAGATTGGGCGTCTAGCACAGATACGCAGTATTTT
>TRBD2|-|TRBJ2-1|18|TRBV5-1
CASSLAFSGYSGRDEQFF
TGCGCCAGCAGCTTGGCCTTTTCGGGGTACAGCGGGAGAGATGAGCAGTTCTTC